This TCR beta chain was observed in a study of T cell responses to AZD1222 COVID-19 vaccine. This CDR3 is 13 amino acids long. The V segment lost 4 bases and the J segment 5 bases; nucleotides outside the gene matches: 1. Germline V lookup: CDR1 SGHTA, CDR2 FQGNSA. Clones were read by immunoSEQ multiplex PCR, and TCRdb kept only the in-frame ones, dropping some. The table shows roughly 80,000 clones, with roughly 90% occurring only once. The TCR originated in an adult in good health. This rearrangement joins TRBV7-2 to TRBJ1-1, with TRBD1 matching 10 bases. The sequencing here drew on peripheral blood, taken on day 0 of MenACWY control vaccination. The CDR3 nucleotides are TGTGCCAGCAGCTGGGGACAGGGGACTGAAGCTTTCTTT. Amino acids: CASSWGQGTEAFF.